A selection of T cell receptor beta chains follows, all from one sample in a study of T cells after yellow fever vaccination. Via MiXCR, TCRdb re-called the 5' RACE reads, giving one row per CDR3 protein. Among 110,000 or so distinct CDR3 sequences, around 7.2% were seen once, and the ten largest hold approximately 2.7%. The sequencing here drew on CD4+ T cells sorted from PBMCs, taken about 41 days after the first yellow fever vaccination. The receptors derive from a man aged 18 to 30 who received the YFV17D yellow fever vaccine. CDR3s include the opening cysteine and the closing phenylalanine or tryptophan. A D gene is named only where the DNA matches it firmly. Rows give clone size only sometimes, using once, few, many, or a class for an expanded clone.

d_call j_call clone_size v_call cdr3_nt cdr3_aa
. TRBJ2-2 many TRBV2 TGTGCCAGCAGAGGTAGCGGGAACACCGGGGAGCTGTTTTTT CASRGSGNTGELFF
. TRBJ1-2 many TRBV13 TGTGCCAGCCGCCTAACCCGGGTAGGAGGCTACACCTTC CASRLTRVGGYTF
. TRBJ2-7 . TRBV4-2 TGTGCCAGCAGCCAAGAGTTAGGGGGTTGGGAGCAGTACTTC CASSQELGGWEQYF
. TRBJ1-2 many TRBV6-2/TRBV6-3 TGTGCCAGCAGTTACTCGATCGAACAGGCGCGGGGCTACACCTTC CASSYSIEQARGYTF
. TRBJ2-1 many TRBV10-3 TGTGCCATCAGTGAGTCGGAGGGGACAGAGCAGTTCTTC CAISESEGTEQFF
TRBD1 TRBJ2-5 many TRBV15 TGTGCCACCAAACGGGACAGGGTTGGGGAGACCCAGTACTTC CATKRDRVGETQYF
. TRBJ2-3 many TRBV28 TGTGCCAGCACCGACCCAGGGAACCCTAGCACAGATACGCAGTATTTT CASTDPGNPSTDTQYF
TRBD1 TRBJ2-7 . TRBV3-1 TGTGCCAGCAGCTGGGACAGCTTGAGCTACGAGCAGTACTTC CASSWDSLSYEQYF
. TRBJ2-1 many TRBV4-2 TGTGCCAGCAGCCAAGTTAAGGACTACAATGAGCAGTTCTTC CASSQVKDYNEQFF
. TRBJ1-1 many TRBV4-2 TGTGCCAGCAGCCCCGTCCTAGGGATGAACACTGAAGCTTTCTTT CASSPVLGMNTEAFF
. TRBJ2-6 few TRBV9 TGTGCCAGCAGCCCCCGGGTAGGGATCAGCTCTGGGGCCAACGTCCTGACTTTC CASSPRVGISSGANVLTF
TRBD1 TRBJ2-5 many TRBV7-2 TGTGCCAGCATGACAGGGAGAGAGACCCAGTACTTC CASMTGRETQYF